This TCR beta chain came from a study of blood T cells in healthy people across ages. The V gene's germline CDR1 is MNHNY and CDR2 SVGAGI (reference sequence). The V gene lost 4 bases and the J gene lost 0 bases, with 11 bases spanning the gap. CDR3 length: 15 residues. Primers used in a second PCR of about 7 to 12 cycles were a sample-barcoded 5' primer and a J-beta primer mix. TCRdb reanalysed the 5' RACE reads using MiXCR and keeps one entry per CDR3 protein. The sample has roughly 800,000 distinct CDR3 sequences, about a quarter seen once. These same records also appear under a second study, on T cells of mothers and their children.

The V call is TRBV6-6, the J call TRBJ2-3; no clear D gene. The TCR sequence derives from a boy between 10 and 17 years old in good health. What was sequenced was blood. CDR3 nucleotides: TGTGCCAGCAGTTCTAGTTCCCGAAGCACAGATACGCAGTATTTT. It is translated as CASSSSSRSTDTQYF.